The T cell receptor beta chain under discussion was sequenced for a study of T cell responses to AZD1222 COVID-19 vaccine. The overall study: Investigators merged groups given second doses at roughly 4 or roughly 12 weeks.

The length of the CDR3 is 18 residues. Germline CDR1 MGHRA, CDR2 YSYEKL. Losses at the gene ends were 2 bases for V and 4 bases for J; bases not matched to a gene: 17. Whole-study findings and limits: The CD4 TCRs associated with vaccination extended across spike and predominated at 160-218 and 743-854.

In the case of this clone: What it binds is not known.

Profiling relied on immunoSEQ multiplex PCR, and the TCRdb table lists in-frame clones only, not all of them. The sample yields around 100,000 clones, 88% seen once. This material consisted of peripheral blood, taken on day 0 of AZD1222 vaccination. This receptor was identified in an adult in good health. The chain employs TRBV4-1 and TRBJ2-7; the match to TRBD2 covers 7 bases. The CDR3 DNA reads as TGCGCCAGCAGCCAACGAGAAGGCGGGAGTTTCTTAGGATACGAGCAGTACTTC. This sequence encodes CASSQREGGSFLGYEQYF.